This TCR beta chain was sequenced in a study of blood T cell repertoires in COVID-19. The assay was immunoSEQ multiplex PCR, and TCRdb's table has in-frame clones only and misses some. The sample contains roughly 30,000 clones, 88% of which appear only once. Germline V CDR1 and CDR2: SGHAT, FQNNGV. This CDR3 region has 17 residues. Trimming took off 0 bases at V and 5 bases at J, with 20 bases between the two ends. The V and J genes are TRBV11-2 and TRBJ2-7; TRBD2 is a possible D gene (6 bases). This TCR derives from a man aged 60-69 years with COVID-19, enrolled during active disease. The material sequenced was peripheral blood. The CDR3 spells CASSLEGGGPWVDEQYF. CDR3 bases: TGTGCCAGCAGCTTAGAGGGGGGAGGACCCTGGGTGGACGAGCAGTACTTC.